This T cell receptor (beta chain) is drawn from a study of blood T cell repertoires in COVID-19. Study-level information: T cells, B-cell-depleted T cells, or PBMCs supplied cDNA or gDNA.

Germline V gives CDR1 SGHAT, CDR2 FQNNGV. The length of the CDR3 is 14 residues. Trimming removed 2 bases at V and 5 bases at J, with 13 bases between. The method was immunoSEQ multiplex PCR; TCRdb's version includes in-frame clones alone and lacks a portion of them. The sample holds some 270,000 clones; approximately 83% are singletons and the top ten take more than 9.5%. The gene calls are TRBV11-2 and TRBJ2-7; unclear D gene. The sequenced sample was peripheral blood. The sequence was obtained from a woman in her sixties or seventies with acute or convalescent COVID-19. The CDR3: CASSLIGRHNEQYF. Written as DNA, the CDR3 is TGTGCCAGCAGCTTAATAGGCAGGCATAACGAGCAGTACTTC. Filled out from reference TRBV11-2 and TRBJ2-7, the complete variable domain reads EAGVAQSPRYKIIEKRQSVAFWCNPISGHATLYWYQQILGQGPKLLIQFQNNGVVDDSQLPKDRFSAERLKGVDSTLKIQPAKLEDSAVYLCASSLIGRHNEQYFGPGTRLTVT.